These T cell receptor beta chains were read from a single sample in a study of memory CD4+ T cells and cytomegalovirus serostatus. Assay used: immunoSEQ multiplex PCR; TCRdb lists only in-frame clones, some missing. The sample includes fewer than 50,000 clones, 79% of them seen just once. Input material: memory CD4+ T cells from blood. Receptors were obtained from an adult in good health and CMV-seropositive. Both conserved end residues are part of each CDR3. The D gene is left open where the match is weak. Clone sizes are given selectively: once, few, many, or a class where the clone is expanded.

>TRBJ1-2|TRBV19|NA|NA
TGTGCCAGTACCCCGGACAGTTTCTATGGCTACACCTTC
CASTPDSFYGYTF
>TRBJ1-1|TRBV18|NA|NA
TGTGCCAGCTCACCAAGCAACAGACCGAACACTGAAGCTTTCTTT
CASSPSNRPNTEAFF
>TRBJ1-2|TRBV7-3|NA|TRBD1
TGTGCCAGCAGCTTAAGGGACAGGGAGGGTGGCTACACCTTC
CASSLRDREGGYTF
>TRBJ2-7|TRBV2|few|NA
TGTGCCAGCAGCGAACCCCCCCCGGGAGAGCAGTACTTC
CASSEPPPGEQYF
>TRBJ2-5|TRBV28|few|NA
TGTGCCAGCAGTTTGATATCGGAGACCCAGTACTTC
CASSLISETQYF
>TRBJ2-7|TRBV27|NA|NA
TGTGCCAGCAGTCCCCAGGGAGTCGTCTACGAGCAGTACTTC
CASSPQGVVYEQYF
>TRBJ1-5|TRBV27|NA|TRBD1
TGTGCCAGCAACCAGGGGGCAGATAATAAGCCCCAGCATTTT
CASNQGADNKPQHF
>TRBJ1-1|TRBV27|NA|TRBD1
TGTGCCAGCAACCGACAGGGCCCGAACACTGAAGCTTTCTTT
CASNRQGPNTEAFF
>TRBJ2-3|TRBV27|few|TRBD1
TGTGCCAGCAGTGTAAGGACAGGCGTTCCAGATACGCAGTATTTT
CASSVRTGVPDTQYF
>TRBJ2-3|TRBV5-1|NA|NA
TGCGCCAGCAGCCTCAGCACAGATACGCAGTATTTT
CASSLSTDTQYF
>TRBJ1-3|TRBV28|NA|TRBD1
TGTGCCAGCAGTTCCCGGACAGGCCTTGGAAACACCATATATTTT
CASSSRTGLGNTIYF
>TRBJ1-5|TRBV5-8|NA|NA
TGTGCCAGCAGCTTGGTGTCAGACGATCAGCCCCAGCATTTT
CASSLVSDDQPQHF
>TRBJ2-1|TRBV4-2|NA|TRBD2
TGTGCCAGCAGCCAAGGGACTAGAGCTTTTGAGCAGTTCTTC
CASSQGTRAFEQFF
>TRBJ1-4|TRBV27|NA|NA
TGTGCCAGCGGCCCCCTGATCGATGAAAAACTGTTTTTT
CASGPLIDEKLFF
>TRBJ1-1|TRBV10-3|few|TRBD1
TGTGCCATCAGTGAGTTGCCCTATTCGGGACAGGGGAGGAACACTGAAGCTTTCTTT
CAISELPYSGQGRNTEAFF
>TRBJ1-3|TRBV2|once|TRBD1
TGTGCCAGCAGTGAGTTCAATACGACAGGGGCTGGAAACACCATATATTTT
CASSEFNTTGAGNTIYF
>TRBJ1-1|TRBV6-1|NA|NA
TGTGCCAGCAGTGAGGGGGCCGGGGACACTGAAGCTTTCTTT
CASSEGAGDTEAFF
>TRBJ2-2|TRBV4-2|NA|TRBD2
TGTGCCAGCAGCCCTAGCGGGAGCACGAACACCGGGGAGCTGTTTTTT
CASSPSGSTNTGELFF
>TRBJ2-6|TRBV5-6|few|NA
TGTGCCAGCAGCTTTCTAGGGGCCCAGCCCTCTGGGGCCAACGTCCTGACTTTC
CASSFLGAQPSGANVLTF
>TRBJ1-4|TRBV25-1|NA|NA
TGTGCCAGCAGTGTCTATGAAAAACTGTTTTTT
CASSVYEKLFF
>TRBJ2-1|TRBV19|few|NA
TGTGCCAGTAAGGGGCGGAGCTCCTACAATGAGCAGTTCTTC
CASKGRSSYNEQFF
>TRBJ1-1|TRBV6-1|once|NA
TGTGCCAGCAGTGAAGCTTGGGCAGCCTACACTGAAGCTTTCTTT
CASSEAWAAYTEAFF
>TRBJ2-7|TRBV5-1|few|NA
TGCGCCAGCAGCACCGGGATTTCCTACGAGCAGTACTTC
CASSTGISYEQYF
>TRBJ1-2|TRBV5-4|NA|NA
TGTGCCAGCAGCTTGGGGGGACTTGGCTACACCTTC
CASSLGGLGYTF
>TRBJ1-1|TRBV28|NA|TRBD1
TGTGCCAGCAGTTCCGGGGGGACAGGGGCCTACACTGAAGCTTTCTTT
CASSSGGTGAYTEAFF
>TRBJ1-5|TRBV18|once|TRBD1
TGTGCCAGCTCACCACCGGCGACAGGGGGCCTCCAGCCCCAGCATTTT
CASSPPATGGLQPQHF
>TRBJ2-4|TRBV5-1|NA|TRBD1
TGCGCCAGCAGCTCAAGTGGGACAGAAGGAGACATTCAGTACTTC
CASSSSGTEGDIQYF
>TRBJ2-2|TRBV7-9|few|NA
TGTGCCAGCAGCTATGACGGCACCGGGGAGCTGTTTTTT
CASSYDGTGELFF
>TRBJ2-5|TRBV2|NA|TRBD2
TGTGCCAGCAGTGATAGCGGGGGGCCCCAAGAGACCCAGTACTTC
CASSDSGGPQETQYF
>TRBJ1-2|TRBV10-3|NA|TRBD1
TGTGCCATCAGTGTGGGACAGGGATATGGCTACACCTTC
CAISVGQGYGYTF
>TRBJ1-1|TRBV4-2|NA|TRBD1
TGTGCCAGCAGCCCGGACAGGGGGCGGGTTGAAGCTTTCTTT
CASSPDRGRVEAFF
>TRBJ2-2|TRBV4-3|medium-sized|NA
TGCGCCAGCAGCCAAGAGAGGACGTGGAACACCGGGGAGCTGTTTTTT
CASSQERTWNTGELFF
>TRBJ1-1|TRBV5-8|NA|NA
TGTGCGAGCCTAAACACTCGGGGGATAGATACTGAAGCTTTCTTT
CASLNTRGIDTEAFF
>TRBJ1-1|TRBV5-1|NA|TRBD1
TGCGCCAGCAGCTCGCTACCGGGACAGGGAGGAACTGAAGCTTTCTTT
CASSSLPGQGGTEAFF
>TRBJ1-2|TRBV15|few|NA
TGTGCCACCGGAGACCGACTGACCGTGAACTATGGCTACACCTTC
CATGDRLTVNYGYTF
>TRBJ1-1|TRBV12-2|NA|NA
TGTGCAAGTCGCTTAAAGGGGCCCACTGAAGCTTTCTTT
CASRLKGPTEAFF